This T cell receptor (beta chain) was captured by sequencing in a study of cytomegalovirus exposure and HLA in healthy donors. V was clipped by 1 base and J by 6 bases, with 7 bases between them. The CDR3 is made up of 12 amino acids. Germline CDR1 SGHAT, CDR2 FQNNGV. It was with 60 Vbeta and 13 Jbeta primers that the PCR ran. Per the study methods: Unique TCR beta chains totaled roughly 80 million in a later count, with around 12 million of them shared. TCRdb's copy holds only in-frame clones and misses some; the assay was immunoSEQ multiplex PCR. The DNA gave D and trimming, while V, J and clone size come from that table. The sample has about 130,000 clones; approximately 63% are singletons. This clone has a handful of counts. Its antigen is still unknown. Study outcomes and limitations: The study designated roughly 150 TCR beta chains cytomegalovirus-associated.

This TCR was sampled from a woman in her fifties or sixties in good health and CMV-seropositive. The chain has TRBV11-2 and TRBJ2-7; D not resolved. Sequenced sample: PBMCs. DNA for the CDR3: TGTGCCAGCAGCTTAGGCTCGGTCGAGCAGTACTTC. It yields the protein CASSLGSVEQYF.